This is a list of T cell receptor beta chains from one sample in a study of T cell repertoires in cytomegalovirus infection. TCRdb fed the reads into MiXCR, producing one record per CDR3 protein. The data show fewer than 550,000 distinct CDR3 sequences, about a third seen once. Sequencing was performed on PBMCs. Receptors were obtained from a human donor in good health (CMV status not recorded). Some clones in this sample may be carry-over from other donors' samples. CDR3s include the opening cysteine and the closing phenylalanine or tryptophan. Fields, in order: clone size, V gene, D gene, J gene, CDR3 DNA, CDR3 protein. D genes are given only for firm matches. Clone size is not always given. Where it is, it says once, few, many or a class for expanded clones.

many	TRBV7-8	TRBD1	TRBJ2-1	TGTGCCAGCAGCTTACCAGGGGACAGAGAGAGCGATGAGCAGTTCTTC	CASSLPGDRESDEQFF
NA	TRBV7-8	NA	TRBJ1-6	TGTGCCAGCAGCTTACAGGGGAGCGCCTATAATTCACCCCTCCACTTT	CASSLQGSAYNSPLHF
NA	TRBV10-3	NA	TRBJ2-7	TGTGCCATCCGTGAGGGGACCTACGAGCAGTACTTC	CAIREGTYEQYF
NA	TRBV2	NA	TRBJ1-6	TGTGCCAGCAGTGACAGAAGTTATTCACCCCTCCACTTT	CASSDRSYSPLHF
few	TRBV5-6	TRBD1	TRBJ1-2	TGTGCCAGCAGCTTGGTGGTCAGGACAGGGGGCGGCTACACCTTC	CASSLVVRTGGGYTF
NA	TRBV15	TRBD1	TRBJ1-6	TGTGCCACCAGCAGAACCAGGGGGAATTCACCCCTCCACTTT	CATSRTRGNSPLHF
few	TRBV4-1	NA	TRBJ1-4	TGCGCCAGCAGCCAACCCCGAATGGAGAGAAAACTGTTTTTT	CASSQPRMERKLFF
NA	TRBV28	TRBD1	TRBJ2-1	TGTGCCAGCAGTTCCCCTGACAGGGCCCTATCCTACAATGAGCAGTTCTTC	CASSSPDRALSYNEQFF
NA	TRBV5-4	NA	TRBJ2-7	TGTGCCAGCAGCCAAACCTCCTACGAGCAGTACTTC	CASSQTSYEQYF
once	TRBV7-2	TRBD2	TRBJ2-3	TGTGCAAGTGCCGGGGGGGGAGATACGAATTATTTT	CASAGGGDTNYF
few	TRBV20-1	TRBD1	TRBJ1-1	TGCAGTGCTAAACCCTCCAGGGGGCTGATTACTGAAGCTTTCTTT	CSAKPSRGLITEAFF
few	TRBV27	NA	TRBJ1-5	TGTGCCAGCAGTTATGAGGGATATAGCAATCAGCCCCAGCATTTT	CASSYEGYSNQPQHF
NA	TRBV7-2	TRBD2	TRBJ2-1	TGTGCCAGCAGCTTAGGAGAAGGGTTCAAACTAGCGGGGATTAACTACAATGAGCAGTTCTTC	CASSLGEGFKLAGINYNEQFF
many	TRBV11-2	TRBD1	TRBJ2-1	TGTGCCAGCAGCGGTACCACAGGGGCCTACAATGAGCAGTTCTTC	CASSGTTGAYNEQFF
many	TRBV28	TRBD1	TRBJ2-5	TGTGCCAGCAGTTTATTCACCGTGGTCAGGACAGGGGAGACCCAGTACTTC	CASSLFTVVRTGETQYF
NA	TRBV6-5	NA	TRBJ1-1	TGTGCCAGCAGTTCCCCAGGGCGAGGACACACTGAAGCTTTCTTT	CASSSPGRGHTEAFF
NA	TRBV9	NA	TRBJ1-6	TGTGCCAGCAGCCCCGGGACGGATAATTCACCCCTCCACTTT	CASSPGTDNSPLHF
few	TRBV7-9	TRBD1	TRBJ1-2	TGTGCCAGCAGCTCGGGACAGTCTATAAACTTC	CASSSGQSINF
NA	TRBV7-9	NA	TRBJ2-3	TGTGCCAGCAGCTCGGGGGAGTATGTGGATACGCAGTATTTT	CASSSGEYVDTQYF